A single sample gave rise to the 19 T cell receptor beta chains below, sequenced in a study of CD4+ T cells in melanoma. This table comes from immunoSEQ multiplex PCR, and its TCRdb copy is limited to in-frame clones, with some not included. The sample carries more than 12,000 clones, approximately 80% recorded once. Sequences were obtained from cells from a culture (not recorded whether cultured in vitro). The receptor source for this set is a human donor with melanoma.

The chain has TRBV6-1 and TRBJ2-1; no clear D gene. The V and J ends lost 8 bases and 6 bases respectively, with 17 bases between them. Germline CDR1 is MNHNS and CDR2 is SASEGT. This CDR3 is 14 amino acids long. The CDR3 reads CASGNFLMGNEQFF. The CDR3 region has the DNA TGTGCCAGCGGTAATTTTCTGATGGGCAATGAGCAGTTCTTC.

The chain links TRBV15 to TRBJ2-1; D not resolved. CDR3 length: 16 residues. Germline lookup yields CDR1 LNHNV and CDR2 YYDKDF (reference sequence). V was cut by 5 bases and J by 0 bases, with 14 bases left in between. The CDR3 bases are TGTGCCACCAGCCCCATCCCTACCGCCTCCTACAATGAGCAGTTCTTC. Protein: CATSPIPTASYNEQFF.

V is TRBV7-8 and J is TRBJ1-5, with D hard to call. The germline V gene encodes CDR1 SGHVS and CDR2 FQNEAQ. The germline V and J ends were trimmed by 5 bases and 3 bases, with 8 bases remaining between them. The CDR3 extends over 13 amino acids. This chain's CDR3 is CASSKTDNQPQHF. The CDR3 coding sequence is TGTGCCAGCAGCAAAACAGACAATCAGCCCCAGCATTTT.

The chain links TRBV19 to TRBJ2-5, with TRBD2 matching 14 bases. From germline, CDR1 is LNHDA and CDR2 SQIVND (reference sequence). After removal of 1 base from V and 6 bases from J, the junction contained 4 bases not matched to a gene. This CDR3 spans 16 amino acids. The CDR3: CASSIGLAGGIKTQYF. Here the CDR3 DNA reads TGTGCCAGTAGTATAGGACTAGCGGGGGGGATCAAGACCCAGTACTTC.

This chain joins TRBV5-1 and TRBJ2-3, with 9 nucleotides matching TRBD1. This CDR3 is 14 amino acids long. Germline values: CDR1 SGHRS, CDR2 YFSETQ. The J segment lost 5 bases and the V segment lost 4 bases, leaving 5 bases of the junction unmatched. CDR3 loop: CASSPGTGLDTQYF. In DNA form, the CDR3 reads TGCGCCAGCAGCCCCGGGACAGGGTTAGATACGCAGTATTTT.

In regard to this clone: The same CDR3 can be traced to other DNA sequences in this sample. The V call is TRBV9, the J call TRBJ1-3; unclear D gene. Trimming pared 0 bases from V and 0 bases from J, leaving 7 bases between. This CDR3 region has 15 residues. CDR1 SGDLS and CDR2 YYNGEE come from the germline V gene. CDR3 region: CASSVAPTSGNTIYF. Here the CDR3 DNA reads TGTGCCAGCAGCGTAGCTCCTACCTCTGGAAACACCATATATTTT.

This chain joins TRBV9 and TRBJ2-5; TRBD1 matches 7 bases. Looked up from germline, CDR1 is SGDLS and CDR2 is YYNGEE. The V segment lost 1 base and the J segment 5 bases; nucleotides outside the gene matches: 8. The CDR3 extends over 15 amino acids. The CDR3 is CASSVREGARETQYF. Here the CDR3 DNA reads TGTGCCAGCAGCGTACGCGAGGGGGCGCGCGAGACCCAGTACTTC. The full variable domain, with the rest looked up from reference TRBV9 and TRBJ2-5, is DSGVTQTPKHLITATGQRVTLRCSPRSGDLSVYWYQQSLDQGLQFLIQYYNGEERAKGNILERFSAQQFPDLHSELNLSSLELGDSALYFCASSVREGARETQYFGPGTRLLVL.

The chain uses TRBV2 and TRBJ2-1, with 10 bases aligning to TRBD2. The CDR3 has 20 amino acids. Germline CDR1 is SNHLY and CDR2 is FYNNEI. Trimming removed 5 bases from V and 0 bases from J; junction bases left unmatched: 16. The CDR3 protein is CASSTTLGAGGSFSYNEQFF. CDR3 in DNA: TGTGCCAGCAGTACTACCCTAGGAGCGGGGGGGAGTTTCTCCTACAATGAGCAGTTCTTC.

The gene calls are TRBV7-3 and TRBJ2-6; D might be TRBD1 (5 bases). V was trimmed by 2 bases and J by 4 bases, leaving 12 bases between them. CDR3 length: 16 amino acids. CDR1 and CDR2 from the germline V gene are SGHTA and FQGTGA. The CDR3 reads CASSLLAGFGANVLTF. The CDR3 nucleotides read TGTGCCAGCAGCTTACTGGCAGGGTTCGGGGCCAACGTCCTGACTTTC.

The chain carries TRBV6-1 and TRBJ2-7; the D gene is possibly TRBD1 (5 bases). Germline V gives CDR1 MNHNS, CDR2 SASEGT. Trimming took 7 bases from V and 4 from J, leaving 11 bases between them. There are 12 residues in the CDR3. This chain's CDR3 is CASNEQDYEQYF. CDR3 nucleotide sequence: TGTGCCAGCAACGAACAGGATTACGAGCAGTACTTC.

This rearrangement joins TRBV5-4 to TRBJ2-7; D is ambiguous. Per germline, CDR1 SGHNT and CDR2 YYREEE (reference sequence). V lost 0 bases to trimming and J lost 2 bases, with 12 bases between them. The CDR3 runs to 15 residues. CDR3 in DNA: TGTGCCAGCAGCTTGGGTGGGCAGGCCGCCTACGAGCAGTACTTC. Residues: CASSLGGQAAYEQYF.

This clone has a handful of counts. The CDR3 protein is CASSEVPYGYTF. The CDR3 DNA is TGCGCCAGCAGTGAGGTTCCCTATGGCTACACCTTC. The chain recombines TRBV10-2 with TRBJ1-2; no clear D gene. The CDR3 runs 12 residues. With 2 bases removed from V and 4 bases from J, the gap between germline ends came to 5 bases. Germline-derived CDR1 and CDR2 are WSHSY and SAAADI.

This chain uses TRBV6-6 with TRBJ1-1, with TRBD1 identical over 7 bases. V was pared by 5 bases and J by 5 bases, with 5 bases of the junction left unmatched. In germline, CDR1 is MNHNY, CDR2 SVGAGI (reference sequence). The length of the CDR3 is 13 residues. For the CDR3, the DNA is TGTGCCAGCAGTCGAGGGGGCCGAACTGAAGCTTTCTTT. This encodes CASSRGGRTEAFF.

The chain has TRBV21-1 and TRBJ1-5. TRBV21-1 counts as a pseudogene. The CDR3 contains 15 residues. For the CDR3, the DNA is TGTGCCAGCGAACTTCGGCCGGGGAGCAATCAGCCCCAGCATTTT. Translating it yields CASELRPGSNQPQHF.

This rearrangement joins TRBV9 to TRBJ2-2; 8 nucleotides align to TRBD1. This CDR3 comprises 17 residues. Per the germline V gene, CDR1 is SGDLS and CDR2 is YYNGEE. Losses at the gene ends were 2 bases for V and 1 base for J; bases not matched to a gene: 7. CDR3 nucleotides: TGTGCCAGCAGCGTCCGTCCCGGGACAGGGAACACCGGGGAGCTGTTTTTT. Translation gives CASSVRPGTGNTGELFF.

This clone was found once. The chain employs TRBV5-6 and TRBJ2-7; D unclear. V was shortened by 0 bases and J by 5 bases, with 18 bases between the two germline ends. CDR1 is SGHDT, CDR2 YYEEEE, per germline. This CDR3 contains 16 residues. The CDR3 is CASSLGFGSILHEQYF. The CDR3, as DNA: TGTGCCAGCAGCTTGGGTTTTGGCTCCATTCTCCACGAGCAGTACTTC.

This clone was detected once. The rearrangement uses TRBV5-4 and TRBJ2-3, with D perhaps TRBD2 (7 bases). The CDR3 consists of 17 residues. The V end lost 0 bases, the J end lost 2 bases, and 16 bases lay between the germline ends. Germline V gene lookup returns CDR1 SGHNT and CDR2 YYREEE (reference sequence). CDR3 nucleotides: TGTGCCAGCAGCTTGGAGGGGGGGGGCCCTGACACAGATACGCAGTATTTT. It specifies CASSLEGGGPDTDTQYF. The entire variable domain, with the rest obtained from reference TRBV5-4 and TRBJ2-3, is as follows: ETGVTQSPTHLIKTRGQQVTLRCSSQSGHNTVSWYQQALGQGPQFIFQYYREEENGRGNFPPRFSGLQFPNYSSELNVNALELDDSALYLCASSLEGGGPDTDTQYFGPGTRLTVL.

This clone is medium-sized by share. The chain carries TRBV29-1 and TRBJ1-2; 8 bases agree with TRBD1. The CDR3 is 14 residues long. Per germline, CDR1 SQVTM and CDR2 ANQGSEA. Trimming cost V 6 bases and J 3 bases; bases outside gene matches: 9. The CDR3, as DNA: TGCAGCGTCACCGGGACAGGTTTTGACTATGGCTACACCTTC. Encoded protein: CSVTGTGFDYGYTF.

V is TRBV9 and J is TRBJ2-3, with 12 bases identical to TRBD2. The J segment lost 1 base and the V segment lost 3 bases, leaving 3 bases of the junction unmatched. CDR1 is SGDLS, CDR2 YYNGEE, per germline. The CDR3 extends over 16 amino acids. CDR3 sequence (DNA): TGTGCCAGCAGCGACCGACTAGCGGGGGGCACAGATACGCAGTATTTT. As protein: CASSDRLAGGTDTQYF.